This T cell receptor (beta chain) is from a study of blood T cell repertoires in COVID-19. Across the study: Acute and convalescent COVID-19 samples came from the United States, Italy and Spain. PBMCs, B-cell-depleted T cells, or T cells provided the cDNA or gDNA that made up the material.

As handled by the study authors: Counts of nucleated cells, estimated from reference gene primer amplification, were obtained. Sequencing was performed with immunoSEQ multiplex PCR; in TCRdb, only in-frame clones are kept and a portion is missing. That table gives V, J and clone size, and the DNA gave D and trimming. The sample holds 46,000 or so clones, 90% seen once. From germline, CDR1 is MNHEY and CDR2 SVGAGI. The CDR3 totals 14 residues. The J segment lost 4 bases and the V segment lost 8 bases, leaving 10 bases of the junction unmatched. Input material: peripheral blood. This chain links TRBV6-5 with TRBJ2-5; 7 positions match TRBD1. This sequence originates from a man aged 65 to 85 with active COVID-19. CDR3 protein: CASGTGVKLETQYF. CDR3 nucleotide sequence: TGTGCCAGCGGCACAGGGGTCAAACTAGAGACCCAGTACTTC.